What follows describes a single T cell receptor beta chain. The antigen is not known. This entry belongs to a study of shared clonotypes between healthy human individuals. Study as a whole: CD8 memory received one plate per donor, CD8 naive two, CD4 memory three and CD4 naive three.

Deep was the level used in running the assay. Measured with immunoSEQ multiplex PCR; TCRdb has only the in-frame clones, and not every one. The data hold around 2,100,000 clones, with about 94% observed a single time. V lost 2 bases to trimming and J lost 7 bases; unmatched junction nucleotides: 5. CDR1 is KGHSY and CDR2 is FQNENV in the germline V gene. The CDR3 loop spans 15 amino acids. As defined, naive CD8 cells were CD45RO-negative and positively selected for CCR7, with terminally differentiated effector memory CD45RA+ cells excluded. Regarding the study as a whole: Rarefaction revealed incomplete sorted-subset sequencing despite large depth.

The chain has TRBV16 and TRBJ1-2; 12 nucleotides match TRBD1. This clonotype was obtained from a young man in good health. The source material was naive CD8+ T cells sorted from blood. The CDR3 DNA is TGTGCCAGCAGCCAAGGGACAGGGGGCCCTTCTGGCTACACCTTC. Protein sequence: CASSQGTGGPSGYTF.